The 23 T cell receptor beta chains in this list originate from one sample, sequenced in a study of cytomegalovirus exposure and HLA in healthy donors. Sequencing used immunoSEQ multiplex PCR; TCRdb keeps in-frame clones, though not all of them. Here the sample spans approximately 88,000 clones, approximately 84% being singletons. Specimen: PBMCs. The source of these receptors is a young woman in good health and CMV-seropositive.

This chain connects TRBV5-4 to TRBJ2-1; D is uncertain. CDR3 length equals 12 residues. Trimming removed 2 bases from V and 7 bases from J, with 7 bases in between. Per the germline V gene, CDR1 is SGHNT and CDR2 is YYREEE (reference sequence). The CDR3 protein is CASSLPRNEQFF. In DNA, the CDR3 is TGTGCCAGCAGCTTACCCCGGAATGAGCAGTTCTTC.

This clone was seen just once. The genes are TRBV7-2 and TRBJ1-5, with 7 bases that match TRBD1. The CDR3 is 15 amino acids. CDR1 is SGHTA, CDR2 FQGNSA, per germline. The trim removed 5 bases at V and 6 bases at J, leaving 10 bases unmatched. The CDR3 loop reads CASSPETGVGQPQHF. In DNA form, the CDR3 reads TGTGCCAGCAGCCCAGAAACAGGGGTAGGTCAGCCCCAGCATTTT.

CDR3 DNA sequence: TGTGCCAGCAGTAACGGCGGGGTCTACGAGCAGTACTTC. Amino acids: CASSNGGVYEQYF. The chain combines TRBV4-2 with TRBJ2-7; D might be TRBD2 (6 bases). This CDR3 has 13 amino acids. The germline V and J ends were trimmed by 6 bases and 3 bases, with 12 bases remaining between them. Per the germline V gene, CDR1 is LGHNA and CDR2 is YNFKEQ.

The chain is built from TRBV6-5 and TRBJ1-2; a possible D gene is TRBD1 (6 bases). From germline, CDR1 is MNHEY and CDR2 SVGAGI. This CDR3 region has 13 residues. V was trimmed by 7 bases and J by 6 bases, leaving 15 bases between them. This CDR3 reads CASTPQGFDGYTF. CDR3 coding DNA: TGTGCCAGCACCCCACAGGGTTTCGATGGCTACACCTTC.

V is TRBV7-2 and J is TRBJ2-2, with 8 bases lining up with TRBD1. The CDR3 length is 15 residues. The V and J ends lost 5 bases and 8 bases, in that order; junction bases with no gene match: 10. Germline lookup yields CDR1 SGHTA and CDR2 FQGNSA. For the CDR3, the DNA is TGTGCCAGCAGCCGTAATCAGGGGGCGCAGGGGGAGCTGTTTTTT. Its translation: CASSRNQGAQGELFF.

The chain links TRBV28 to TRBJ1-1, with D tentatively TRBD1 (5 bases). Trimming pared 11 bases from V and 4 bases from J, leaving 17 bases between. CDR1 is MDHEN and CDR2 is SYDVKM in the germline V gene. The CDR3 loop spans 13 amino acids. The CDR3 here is CAVGSGGFTEAFF. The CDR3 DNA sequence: TGTGCCGTAGGCAGCGGGGGTTTCACTGAAGCTTTCTTT.

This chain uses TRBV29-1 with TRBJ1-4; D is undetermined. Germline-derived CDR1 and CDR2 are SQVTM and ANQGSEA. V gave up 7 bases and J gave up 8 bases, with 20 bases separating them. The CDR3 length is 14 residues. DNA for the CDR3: TGCAGCGCGGTCCCGGGCAGACGCGGGGAAAAACTGTTTTTT. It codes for CSAVPGRRGEKLFF.

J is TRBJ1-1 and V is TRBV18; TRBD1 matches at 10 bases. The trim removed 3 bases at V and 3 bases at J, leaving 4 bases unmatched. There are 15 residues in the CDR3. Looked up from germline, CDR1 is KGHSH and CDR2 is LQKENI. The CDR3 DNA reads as TGTGCCAGCTCACCTACCGGGACAGGGGACACTGAAGCTTTCTTT. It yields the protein CASSPTGTGDTEAFF.

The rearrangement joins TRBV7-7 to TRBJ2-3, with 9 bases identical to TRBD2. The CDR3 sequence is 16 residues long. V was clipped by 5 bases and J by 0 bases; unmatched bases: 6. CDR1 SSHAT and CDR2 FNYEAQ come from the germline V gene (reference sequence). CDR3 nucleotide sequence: TGTGCCAGCAGCCCCAGACTAGCGGCTAGCACAGATACGCAGTATTTT. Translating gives CASSPRLAASTDTQYF.

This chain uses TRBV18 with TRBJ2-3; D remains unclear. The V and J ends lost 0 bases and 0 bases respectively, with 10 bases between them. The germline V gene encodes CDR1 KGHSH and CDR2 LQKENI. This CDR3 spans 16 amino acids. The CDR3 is CASSPPVVTSTDTQYF. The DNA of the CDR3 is TGTGCCAGCTCACCACCGGTAGTTACTAGCACAGATACGCAGTATTTT.

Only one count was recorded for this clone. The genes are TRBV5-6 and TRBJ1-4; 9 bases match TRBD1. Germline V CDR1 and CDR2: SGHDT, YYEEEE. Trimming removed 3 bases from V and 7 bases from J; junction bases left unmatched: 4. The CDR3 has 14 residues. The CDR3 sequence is CASSSDRGSEKLFF. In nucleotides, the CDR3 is TGTGCCAGCAGCTCCGACAGGGGGAGTGAAAAACTGTTTTTT.

The CDR3 protein is CASSLSPGSGEAFF. As DNA, the CDR3 is TGTGCCAGCAGTTTATCGCCGGGGAGCGGTGAAGCTTTCTTT. The rearrangement joins TRBV28 to TRBJ1-1; D is unclear. The germline V and J ends were trimmed by 1 base and 7 bases, with 13 bases remaining between them. Germline V gene lookup returns CDR1 MDHEN and CDR2 SYDVKM. There are 14 residues in the CDR3.

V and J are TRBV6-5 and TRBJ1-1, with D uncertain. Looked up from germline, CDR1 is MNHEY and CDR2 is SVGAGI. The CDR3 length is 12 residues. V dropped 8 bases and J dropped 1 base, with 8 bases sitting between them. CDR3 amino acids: CASSRRNTEAFF. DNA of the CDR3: TGTGCCAGCTCGCGTCGGAACACTGAAGCTTTCTTT.

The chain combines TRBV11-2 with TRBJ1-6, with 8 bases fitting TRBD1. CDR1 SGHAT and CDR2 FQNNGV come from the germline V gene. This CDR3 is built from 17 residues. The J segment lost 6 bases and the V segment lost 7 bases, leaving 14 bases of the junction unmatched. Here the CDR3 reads CASTNLPRGLSNSPLHF. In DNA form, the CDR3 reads TGTGCCAGCACCAACCTTCCCAGGGGGCTCAGTAATTCACCCCTCCACTTT.

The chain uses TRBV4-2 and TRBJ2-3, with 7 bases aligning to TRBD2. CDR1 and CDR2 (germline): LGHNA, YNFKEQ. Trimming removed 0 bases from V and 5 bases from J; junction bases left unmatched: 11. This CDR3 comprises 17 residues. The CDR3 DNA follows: TGTGCCAGCAGCCAAGATAACAACGGGGGGACCGGAGATACGCAGTATTTT. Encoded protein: CASSQDNNGGTGDTQYF.

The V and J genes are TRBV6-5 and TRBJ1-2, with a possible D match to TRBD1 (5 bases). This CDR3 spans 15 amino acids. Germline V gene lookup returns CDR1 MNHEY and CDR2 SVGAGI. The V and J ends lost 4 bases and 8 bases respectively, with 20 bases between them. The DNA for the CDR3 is TGTGCCAGCAGTTCCCCACAGGAGGGGCTTTGGGGCTACACCTTC. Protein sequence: CASSSPQEGLWGYTF.

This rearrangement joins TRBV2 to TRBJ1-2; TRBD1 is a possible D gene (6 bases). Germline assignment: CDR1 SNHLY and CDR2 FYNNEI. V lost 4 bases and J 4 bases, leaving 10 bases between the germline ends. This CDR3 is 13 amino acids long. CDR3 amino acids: CASSATGPYGYTF. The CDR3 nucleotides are TGTGCCAGCAGTGCGACAGGACCCTATGGCTACACCTTC.

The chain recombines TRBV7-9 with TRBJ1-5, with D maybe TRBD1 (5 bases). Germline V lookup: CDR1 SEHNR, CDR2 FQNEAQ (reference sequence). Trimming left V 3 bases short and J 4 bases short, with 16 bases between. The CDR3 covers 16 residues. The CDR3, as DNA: TGTGCCAGCAGCTTGGGGAATAGGGGCCCTAATCAGCCCCAGCATTTT. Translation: CASSLGNRGPNQPQHF.

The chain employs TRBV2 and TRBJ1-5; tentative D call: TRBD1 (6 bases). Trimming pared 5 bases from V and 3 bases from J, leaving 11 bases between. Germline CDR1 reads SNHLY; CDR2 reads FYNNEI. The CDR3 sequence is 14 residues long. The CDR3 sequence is CASSNGQYNQPQHF. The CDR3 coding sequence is TGTGCCAGCAGTAACGGACAGTACAATCAGCCCCAGCATTTT.

DNA of the CDR3: TGTGCCAGCAGCTTAAGCCCTAGCGGGGGGCGTGGAGATACGCAGTATTTT. Translated, it gives CASSLSPSGGRGDTQYF. This sequence joins TRBV7-6 and TRBJ2-3, with 11 bases aligning to TRBD2. Germline CDR1 and CDR2: SGHVS and FNYEAQ. J was trimmed by 5 bases and V by 2 bases; bases with no gene match: 9. The CDR3 is 17 residues long.

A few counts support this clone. In nucleotides, the CDR3 is TGTGCCAGCTCACCACCGGTTACTGACGAGCAGTACTTC. It encodes CASSPPVTDEQYF. V gene TRBV18 combines with J gene TRBJ2-7; D is undetermined. CDR1 and CDR2 from the germline V gene are KGHSH and LQKENI. CDR3 length equals 13 residues. V shed 0 bases and J shed 5 bases, with 8 bases lying between them.

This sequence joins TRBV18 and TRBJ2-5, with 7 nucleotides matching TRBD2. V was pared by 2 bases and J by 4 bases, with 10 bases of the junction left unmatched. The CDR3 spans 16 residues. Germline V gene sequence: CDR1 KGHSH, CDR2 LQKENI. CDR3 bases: TGTGCCAGCTCACCATCCCCCCCGGGGGGAGGAGAGACCCAGTACTTC. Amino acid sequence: CASSPSPPGGGETQYF.

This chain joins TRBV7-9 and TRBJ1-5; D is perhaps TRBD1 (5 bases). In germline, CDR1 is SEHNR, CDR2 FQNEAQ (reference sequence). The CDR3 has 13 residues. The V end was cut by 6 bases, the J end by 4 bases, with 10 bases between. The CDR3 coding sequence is TGTGCCAGCAGTCCTCAGGGTAATCAGCCCCAGCATTTT. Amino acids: CASSPQGNQPQHF.